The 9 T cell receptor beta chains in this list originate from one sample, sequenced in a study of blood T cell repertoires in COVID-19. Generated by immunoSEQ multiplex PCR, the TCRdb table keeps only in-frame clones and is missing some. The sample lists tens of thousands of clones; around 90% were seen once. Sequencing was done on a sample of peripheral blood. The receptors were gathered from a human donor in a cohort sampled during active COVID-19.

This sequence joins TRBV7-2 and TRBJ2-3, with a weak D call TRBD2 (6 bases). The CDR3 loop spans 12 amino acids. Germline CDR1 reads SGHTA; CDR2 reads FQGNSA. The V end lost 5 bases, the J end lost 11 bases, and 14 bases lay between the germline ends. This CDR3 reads CASSPRLGEQYF. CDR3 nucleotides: TGTGCCAGCAGCCCGCGACTAGGGGAGCAGTATTTT.

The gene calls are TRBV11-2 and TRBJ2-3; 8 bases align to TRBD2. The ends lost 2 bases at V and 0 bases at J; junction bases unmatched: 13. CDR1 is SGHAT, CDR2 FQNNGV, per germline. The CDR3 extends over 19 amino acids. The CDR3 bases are TGTGCCAGCAGCTTATTGTCGCGGGGGGTGGTGAGTAGCACAGATACGCAGTATTTT. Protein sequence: CASSLLSRGVVSSTDTQYF. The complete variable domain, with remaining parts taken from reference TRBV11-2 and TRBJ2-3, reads EAGVAQSPRYKIIEKRQSVAFWCNPISGHATLYWYQQILGQGPKLLIQFQNNGVVDDSQLPKDRFSAERLKGVDSTLKIQPAKLEDSAVYLCASSLLSRGVVSSTDTQYFGPGTRLTVL.

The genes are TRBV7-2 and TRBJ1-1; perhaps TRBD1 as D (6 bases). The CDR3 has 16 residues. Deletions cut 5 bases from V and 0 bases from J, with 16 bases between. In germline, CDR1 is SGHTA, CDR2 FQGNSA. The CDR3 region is CASSLGGGYMNTEAFF. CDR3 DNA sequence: TGTGCCAGCAGCCTGGGGGGGGGCTATATGAACACTGAAGCTTTCTTT.

CDR3 bases: TGTGCCAGCAGTGACGGGGCAGGCAATTCACCCCTCCACTTT. This sequence encodes CASSDGAGNSPLHF. The rearrangement uses TRBV6-4 and TRBJ1-6, with D possibly matching TRBD1 (5 bases). The CDR3 extends over 14 amino acids. The ends were cut back, 2 bases at V and 7 bases at J, with 9 bases in the middle. CDR1 and CDR2 (germline): MRHNA, SNTAGT.

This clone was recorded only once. CDR3 DNA: TGTGCCAGCAGAAGGGGGTCTGGAAACACCATATATTTT. Translated: CASRRGSGNTIYF. The gene calls are TRBV13 and TRBJ1-3; weak D call: TRBD1 (6 bases). Germline CDR1 reads PRHDT; CDR2 reads FYEKMQ (reference sequence). This CDR3 contains 13 residues. Trimming removed 6 bases from V and 1 base from J, with 7 bases in between.

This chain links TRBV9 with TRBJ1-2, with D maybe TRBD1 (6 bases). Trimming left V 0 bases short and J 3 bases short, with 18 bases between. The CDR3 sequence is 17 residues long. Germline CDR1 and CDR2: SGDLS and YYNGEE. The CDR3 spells CASSVGGGGGFDYGYTF. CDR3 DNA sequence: TGTGCCAGCAGCGTAGGTGGAGGGGGAGGGTTCGACTATGGCTACACCTTC.

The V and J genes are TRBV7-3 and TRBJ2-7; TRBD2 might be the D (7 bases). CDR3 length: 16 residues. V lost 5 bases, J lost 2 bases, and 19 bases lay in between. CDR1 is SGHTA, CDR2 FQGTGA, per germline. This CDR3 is CASSTSDPGGAYEQYF. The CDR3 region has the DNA TGTGCCAGCAGCACCAGCGATCCGGGGGGCGCCTACGAGCAGTACTTC.

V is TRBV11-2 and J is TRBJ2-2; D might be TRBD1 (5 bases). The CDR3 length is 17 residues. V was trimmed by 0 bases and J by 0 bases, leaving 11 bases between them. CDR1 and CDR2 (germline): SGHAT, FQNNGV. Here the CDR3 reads CASSLDRQPANTGELFF. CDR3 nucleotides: TGTGCCAGCAGCTTAGATCGACAGCCCGCGAACACCGGGGAGCTGTTTTTT.

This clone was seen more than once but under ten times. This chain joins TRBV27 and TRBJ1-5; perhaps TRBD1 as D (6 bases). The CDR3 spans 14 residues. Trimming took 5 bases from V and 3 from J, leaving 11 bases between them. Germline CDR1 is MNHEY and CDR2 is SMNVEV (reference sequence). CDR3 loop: CASSLTGYNQPQHF. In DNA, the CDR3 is TGTGCCAGCAGTCTAACAGGGTACAATCAGCCCCAGCATTTT.